This T cell receptor beta chain is drawn from a study of T cell responses to AZD1222 COVID-19 vaccine. Whole-study results and caveats: Baseline testing showed seropositivity in only a handful of AZD1222 recipients. Unmutated variant regions are reportedly the target of nearly half of TCRs that are spike-specific. Clonal diversity was possibly underestimated, and the donors were mostly white British, with more females.

The CDR3 totals 18 residues. Germline V CDR1 and CDR2: SGHKS, YYEKEE (reference sequence). The V end lost 0 bases, the J end lost 0 bases, and 13 bases lay between the germline ends. Assay: immunoSEQ multiplex PCR; the TCRdb copy retains only in-frame clones and omits some. The sample has over 120,000 clones; about 93% are singletons. As regards this clone: What it binds is unknown.

The starting material was peripheral blood, obtained on day 0 of AZD1222 vaccination. The source is an adult in good health. The V call is TRBV5-5, the J call TRBJ1-6; D is unresolved. The CDR3 nucleotides are TGTGCCAGCAGCTTGGCCTTTGAGGAGAGCTCCTATAATTCACCCCTCCACTTT. It translates to CASSLAFEESSYNSPLHF. The variable domain in full, completed from reference TRBV5-5 and TRBJ1-6, reads DAGVTQSPTHLIKTRGQQVTLRCSPISGHKSVSWYQQVLGQGPQFIFQYYEKEERGRGNFPDRFSARQFPNYSSELNVNALLLGDSALYLCASSLAFEESSYNSPLHFGNGTRLTVT.